This TCR beta chain was documented in a study of response to subunit inactivated influenza vaccine. TCRdb ran MiXCR on the RT-PCR reads and lists one entry per CDR3 protein. The repertoire holds about 240,000 distinct CDR3 sequences, with about 12% as singletons. This clonotype has ten or more counts. From germline, CDR1 is DFQATT and CDR2 SNEGSKA (reference sequence). The ends were cut back, 6 bases at V and 1 base at J, with 19 bases in the middle. This CDR3 has 15 amino acids. This sequence was found in a man aged 45-60 years who received an inactivated influenza vaccine. The chain uses TRBV20-1 and TRBJ2-7; D perhaps matches TRBD1 (6 bases). Specimen: non-naive T cells sorted from PBMCs, collected 14 to 15 days before vaccination. DNA for the CDR3: TGCAGTGCCCGCCTCAGAAAGGGGGTGTCCTACGAGCAGTACTTC. As protein: CSARLRKGVSYEQYF.